The clone carrying this TCR beta chain appeared a single time. Each donor was nominally healthy when sampled (though unrecorded immune exposures were likely). The data are from a study of cytomegalovirus exposure and HLA in healthy donors. Both 60 Vbeta primers and 13 Jbeta primers went into the PCR. Libraries were prepared by immunoSEQ multiplex PCR; TCRdb keeps only in-frame clonotypes and omits some of them. This table holds 150,000 to 200,000 clones, 75% to 90% found once. The CDR3 is made up of 14 amino acids. V lost 3 bases and J lost 3, with 12 bases in between. Germline CDR1 SGHNT, CDR2 YYREEE (reference sequence).

The chain combines TRBV5-4 with TRBJ1-1, with D hard to call. This clonotype was sampled from a girl between 5 and 17 years old in good health and CMV-seropositive. The sample comprised PBMCs. Here the CDR3 reads CASSSFGEDTEAFF. CDR3 nucleotide sequence: TGTGCCAGCAGCTCCTTTGGGGAGGACACTGAAGCTTTCTTT.